This TCR beta chain was recorded in a study of STAT5B mutations in CD4+ large granular lymphocyte leukemia. Regarding the study as a whole: Patient CD4-sorted repertoires looked more clonal than healthy CD4+ repertoires, even without putative leukemic clones. Approximately 25% of private leukemic clonotypes occurred rarely in other patients' non-leukemic repertoires.

Germline CDR1 and CDR2: SGHTA and FQGNSA. The CDR3 totals 13 residues. The V gene lost 3 bases and the J gene lost 5 bases, with 8 bases spanning the gap. As for this clone: Its specificity is unknown.

Here immunoSEQ multiplex PCR was the method, and the copy in TCRdb shows in-frame clones only, minus some. The sample holds about 32,000 clones, roughly 80% seen once. Healthy controls were blood donor buffy coats. This clonotype was sampled from a human donor in good health. The chain combines TRBV7-2 with TRBJ2-1; maybe TRBD1 (5 bases). The sample was CD4+ T cells from blood buffy coats. The chain's CDR3 is CASSLSRDNEQFF. Here the CDR3 DNA reads TGTGCCAGCAGCTTGAGCAGGGACAATGAGCAGTTCTTC.